Following are 13 T cell receptor beta chains from one sample sequenced in a study of early T cells in non-severe SARS-CoV-2 infection. One entry per CDR3 protein results from TCRdb running MiXCR on the 5' RACE reads. The table includes fewer than 75,000 distinct CDR3 sequences, 20% to 25% detected once. The sequences come from whole blood, collected at baseline. The source is an adult who was a healthcare worker with PCR-confirmed SARS-CoV-2 infection or an uninfected control (not recorded which).

This clonotype turned up a few times. The chain has TRBV5-1 and TRBJ2-3; 14 bases are a match to TRBD2. Trimming took 4 bases from V and 2 from J; bases not matched to a gene: 9. CDR3 length: 18 residues. Germline values: CDR1 SGHRS, CDR2 YFSETQ. CDR3 DNA: TGCGCCAGCAGCCATGGGACTAGCGGGGGCCCTTACACAGATACGCAGTATTTT. This translates into CASSHGTSGGPYTDTQYF.

This clonotype was counted only a few times. The chain recombines TRBV24-1 with TRBJ2-6; D uncertain. V was cut by 2 bases and J by 4 bases, with 5 bases left in between. The germline gives CDR1 KGHDR, CDR2 SFDVKD. The CDR3 extends over 14 amino acids. The CDR3 DNA reads as TGTGCCACCAGTGATTCATCCGGGGCCAACGTCCTGACTTTC. Its protein product is CATSDSSGANVLTF.

The sample holds one count of this clonotype. The chain uses TRBV7-9 and TRBJ1-5; D gene unclear. Germline V gene sequence: CDR1 SEHNR, CDR2 FQNEAQ (reference sequence). The length of the CDR3 is 13 residues. The germline V and J ends were trimmed by 1 base and 4 bases, with 5 bases remaining between them. This CDR3 reads CASSLDWNQPQHF. In DNA form, the CDR3 reads TGTGCCAGCAGCTTAGACTGGAATCAGCCCCAGCATTTT.

The chain employs TRBV4-2 and TRBJ2-2; D unclear. Per the germline V gene, CDR1 is LGHNA and CDR2 is YNFKEQ. Deletions cut 6 bases from V and 3 bases from J, with 5 bases between. The CDR3 runs to 12 residues. Written as DNA, the CDR3 is TGTGCCAGCAGACGAGACACCGGGGAGCTGTTTTTT. This codes for CASRRDTGELFF.

This chain uses TRBV18 with TRBJ2-5; TRBD2 matches 7 bases. The CDR3 length is 12 residues. J lost 5 bases, V lost 8 bases, and 5 bases had no gene match. CDR1 and CDR2 from the germline V gene are KGHSH and LQKENI. The chain's CDR3 is CASPRLAETQYF. The CDR3 nucleotides read TGTGCCAGCCCAAGACTAGCCGAGACCCAGTACTTC. The full variable domain, its missing parts supplied by reference TRBV18 and TRBJ2-5, is NAGVMQNPRHLVRRRGQEARLRCSPMKGHSHVYWYRQLPEEGLKFMVYLQKENIIDESGMPKERFSAEFPKEGPSILRIQQVVRGDSAAYFCASPRLAETQYFGPGTRLLVL.

The CDR3 DNA reads TGTGCAACGGCCCGGCTAGCTGGCACAGATACGCAGTATTTT. This sequence encodes CATARLAGTDTQYF. The chain has TRBV12-3 or TRBV12-4 and TRBJ2-3; the D gene is possibly TRBD2 (5 bases). This CDR3 spans 14 amino acids.

This rearrangement joins TRBV3-1 to TRBJ2-7, with D perhaps matching TRBD1 (6 bases). Germline lookup yields CDR1 LGHDT and CDR2 YNNKEL (reference sequence). The length of the CDR3 is 13 residues. Trimming removed 2 bases from V and 2 bases from J, with 7 bases in between. Written as DNA, the CDR3 is TGTGCCAGCAGCCAAAAGGGGGCCTACGAGCAGTACTTC. Translation: CASSQKGAYEQYF.

The V gene is TRBV18, the J gene TRBJ2-3; the match to TRBD2 covers 10 bases. V was clipped by 5 bases and J by 5 bases; unmatched bases: 4. Germline CDR1 is KGHSH and CDR2 is LQKENI. This CDR3 spans 14 amino acids. CDR3 loop: CASSGTSGEDTQYF. CDR3 DNA sequence: TGTGCCAGCTCAGGCACTAGCGGGGAAGATACGCAGTATTTT.

The rearrangement links TRBV4-1 to TRBJ1-4; D not resolved. V shed 1 base and J shed 4 bases, with 7 bases lying between them. The CDR3 loop spans 14 amino acids. Germline V gene lookup returns CDR1 MGHRA and CDR2 YSYEKL. The DNA of the CDR3 is TGCGCCAGCAGCCAAGGGCGGTATAATGAAAAACTGTTTTTT. This gives the protein CASSQGRYNEKLFF.

V is TRBV5-4 and J is TRBJ2-1, with a weak D call TRBD2 (5 bases). V was pared by 2 bases and J by 9 bases, with 12 bases between. This CDR3 spans 13 amino acids. The germline CDR1 and CDR2 sequences are SGHNT and YYREEE (reference sequence). Written as DNA, the CDR3 is TGTGCCAGCAGCTTCCCCACTAGTTCTGAGCAGTTCTTC. Residues: CASSFPTSSEQFF.

The chain couples TRBV29-1 to TRBJ2-3, with 9 bases aligning to TRBD1. The trim removed 7 bases at V and 6 bases at J, leaving 8 bases unmatched. The germline V gene has CDR1 SQVTM and CDR2 ANQGSEA. The CDR3 runs to 13 residues. For the CDR3, the DNA is TGCAGCGGGCGGGGACAGGGTTCCGATACGCAGTATTTT. Protein sequence: CSGRGQGSDTQYF.

This clonotype was observed a handful of times. The genes are TRBV5-5 and TRBJ2-3; possible D gene TRBD1, 5 bases. This CDR3 comprises 13 residues. Germline values: CDR1 SGHKS, CDR2 YYEKEE (reference sequence). V lost 5 bases to trimming and J lost 6 bases, with 13 bases between them. CDR3: CASSPFQGDTQYF. As DNA, the CDR3 is TGTGCCAGCAGTCCGTTCCAGGGTGATACGCAGTATTTT.

By its share, this clonotype is medium-sized. The rearrangement joins TRBV20-1 to TRBJ2-3; 7 nucleotides line up with TRBD2. In germline, CDR1 is DFQATT, CDR2 SNEGSKA (reference sequence). CDR3 length equals 14 residues. V trimming: 0 bases; J trimming: 3 bases; junction bases outside the gene matches: 3. In nucleotides, the CDR3 is TGCAGTGCTAGAGATCAGCGGGAAACAGATACGCAGTATTTT. Its translation: CSARDQRETDTQYF.